A single TCR beta chain is shown here with its context. Other DNA sequences in the sample encode the same CDR3. This sample is drawn from a study of sequential checkpoint blockade in melanoma. Study overall: After both sequences, patients received maintenance nivolumab.

Germline CDR1 reads SGHTA; CDR2 reads FQGNSA. The CDR3 runs 14 residues. V was clipped by 5 bases and J by 4 bases; unmatched bases: 1. As for treatment: randomized to nivolumab then ipilimumab (arm A) or the reverse (arm B). None of the patients previously received DNA-damaging chemotherapy. Only in-frame clones appear in the TCRdb table, and some are missing; sequencing was by immunoSEQ multiplex PCR. Of about 27,000 clones listed, roughly 77% are singletons. Sequences were derived from CD8+ T cells sorted from blood (inferred from file names), sampled from a patient given nivolumab and ipilimumab in sequence. This chain joins TRBV7-2 and TRBJ2-1; 11 bases align to TRBD2. This sequence originates from a human donor with melanoma. The DNA of the CDR3 is TGTGCCAGCAGCCCTAGCGGGGGGTACAATGAGCAGTTCTTC. Translating gives CASSPSGGYNEQFF.